The sample holds a few counts of the clone carrying this T cell receptor (beta chain). Its matching antigen is unknown. The CDR3 is 17 amino acids. Losses at the gene ends were 5 bases for V and 0 bases for J; bases not matched to a gene: 5. This sample stems from a study of T-cell reconstitution after alpha-beta-depleted transplantation in children. Study results and caveats: Surviving thymic progenitors and recipient T cells were the source of high TCRbeta diversity at day 60 in some patients. By about two months after transplant, alpha-beta T cells reportedly arose from several hundred graft clones that had expanded. T-cell numbers and diversity, one year after transplant, stemmed largely from T cells that were newly produced.

Unique molecular identifiers were used in preparing the TCRbeta library. TCRdb re-called the PCR reads with MiXCR, one entry per CDR3 protein. The sample lists a few hundred thousand distinct CDR3 sequences, 25% to 30% occurring once. This sequence originates from a boy less than two years old with Wiskott-Aldrich syndrome, due to receive a stem cell transplant. This chain uses TRBV12-3 or TRBV12-4 with TRBJ2-6, with TRBD1 matching over 9 bases. Sequencing used PBMCs, obtained before TCRalphabeta/CD19-depleted stem cell transplant. The CDR3 DNA follows: TGTGCCAGCAGTCCCGGGACAGGGCCCTCTGGGGCCAACGTCCTGACTTTC. Amino acid sequence: CASSPGTGPSGANVLTF.